The 30 T cell receptor beta chains presented below share a single source sample, sequenced in a study of cytomegalovirus exposure and HLA in healthy donors. The PCR was carried out with 60 Vbeta primers and 13 Jbeta primers. Libraries were prepared by immunoSEQ multiplex PCR; TCRdb keeps only in-frame clonotypes and omits some of them. The repertoire includes over 150,000 clones, roughly 82% of them detected once, and approximately 1.4% sits in the top ten. Sequenced input: PBMCs. These receptors were taken from a girl aged 10 to 17 in good health and CMV-seropositive.

The rearrangement uses TRBV9 and TRBJ1-1; 11 nucleotides align to TRBD1. V was pared by 4 bases and J by 2 bases, with 7 bases of the junction left unmatched. CDR1 SGDLS and CDR2 YYNGEE come from the germline V gene. The CDR3 covers 16 residues. The CDR3 reads CASSFGTGGGNTEAFF. Written as DNA, the CDR3 is TGTGCCAGCAGCTTCGGGACAGGGGGTGGAAACACTGAAGCTTTCTTT.

The chain has TRBV9 and TRBJ2-2, with unresolved D. The CDR3 totals 14 residues. The V gene lost 0 bases and the J gene lost 5 bases, with 8 bases spanning the gap. Germline V gene lookup returns CDR1 SGDLS and CDR2 YYNGEE. CDR3 coding DNA: TGTGCCAGCAGCGTAGGTTGGCAGACCGGGGAGCTGTTTTTT. It yields the protein CASSVGWQTGELFF.

The chain recombines TRBV5-6 with TRBJ1-2; 9 nucleotides line up with TRBD1. V shed 4 bases and J 7 bases; nucleotides not matched to a gene: 5. Looked up from germline, CDR1 is SGHDT and CDR2 is YYEEEE. The CDR3 spans 13 residues. Written as DNA, the CDR3 is TGTGCCAGCAGCCCGGGACAGGGACTTGGCTACACCTTC. It translates to CASSPGQGLGYTF.

The chain joins TRBV27 to TRBJ2-1, with a weak D call TRBD1 (5 bases). V lost 6 bases, J lost 10 bases, and 16 bases lay in between. CDR1 and CDR2 from the germline V gene are MNHEY and SMNVEV (reference sequence). The CDR3 contains 13 residues. CDR3 residues: CASSPQGAGEQFF. Written as DNA, the CDR3 is TGTGCCAGCAGCCCCCAAGGGGCAGGGGAGCAGTTCTTC.

The rearrangement joins TRBV5-1 to TRBJ2-2; 7 bases agree with TRBD1. Trimming at V came to 4 bases and at J to 6 bases, leaving 12 bases not matched to a gene. Germline loops: CDR1 SGHRS, CDR2 YFSETQ. The CDR3 consists of 16 residues. CDR3 amino acids: CASSRRNRGSAGELFF. For the CDR3, the DNA is TGCGCCAGCAGCCGTAGAAACAGGGGTAGTGCCGGGGAGCTGTTTTTT. The whole variable domain, remainder taken from reference TRBV5-1 and TRBJ2-2, is KAGVTQTPRYLIKTRGQQVTLSCSPISGHRSVSWYQQTPGQGLQFLFEYFSETQRNKGNFPGRFSGRQFSNSRSEMNVSTLELGDSALYLCASSRRNRGSAGELFFGEGSRLTVL.

This clone was seen a handful of times. The chain combines TRBV28 with TRBJ2-6; D remains ambiguous. This CDR3 is 14 amino acids long. Trimming shortened V by 4 bases and J by 4 bases, and 8 bases separated the two germline ends. In germline, CDR1 is MDHEN, CDR2 SYDVKM. Here the CDR3 reads CASSSPGGANVLTF. CDR3 sequence (DNA): TGTGCCAGCAGTTCCCCCGGGGGGGCCAACGTCCTGACTTTC.

In this sample, this clone turned up once. This rearrangement joins TRBV5-8 to TRBJ2-1, with 11 bases aligning to TRBD1. V shed 7 bases and J 9 bases; nucleotides not matched to a gene: 18. The CDR3 totals 17 residues. Germline assignment: CDR1 SGHTS and CDR2 YDEGEE. CDR3 in DNA: TGTGCCAGCTCGCCCCACCGCGGGGGACAGGGGGATGGTGAGCAGTTCTTC. Protein sequence: CASSPHRGGQGDGEQFF.

The chain joins TRBV6-6 to TRBJ2-7; unclear D gene. V lost 2 bases and J lost 3, with 11 bases in between. CDR1 is MNHNY and CDR2 is SVGAGI in the germline V gene (reference sequence). This CDR3 region has 14 residues. The CDR3 DNA reads TGTGCCAGCAGTTACGCTCTAGGTAACTACGAGCAGTACTTC. This encodes CASSYALGNYEQYF.

Written as DNA, the CDR3 is TGTGCCAGCAGTCCCCCCAGGGTTTACGAGCAGTACTTC. It codes for CASSPPRVYEQYF. The J gene is TRBJ2-7, the V gene TRBV28, with TRBD1 as a possible D gene (5 bases). The germline V gene encodes CDR1 MDHEN and CDR2 SYDVKM. The CDR3 loop spans 13 amino acids. V was shortened by 5 bases and J by 4 bases, with 12 bases between the two germline ends. The full variable domain, its missing parts supplied by reference TRBV28 and TRBJ2-7, is DVKVTQSSRYLVKRTGEKVFLECVQDMDHENMFWYRQDPGLGLRLIYFSYDVKMKEKGDIPEGYSVSREKKERFSLILESASTNQTSMYLCASSPPRVYEQYFGPGTRLTVT.

This chain links TRBV20-1 with TRBJ2-1; D is perhaps TRBD2 (6 bases). The CDR3 extends over 11 amino acids. Per the germline V gene, CDR1 is DFQATT and CDR2 is SNEGSKA (reference sequence). With 6 bases removed from V and 8 bases from J, the gap between germline ends came to 11 bases. The CDR3 DNA sequence: TGCAGTGCCAGACTAGTATATGAGCAGTTCTTC. Its protein is CSARLVYEQFF.

The rearrangement links TRBV15 to TRBJ1-1, with a weak D call TRBD1 (6 bases). Germline assignment: CDR1 LNHNV and CDR2 YYDKDF (reference sequence). CDR3 size: 14 residues. V was pared by 7 bases and J by 1 base, with 13 bases between. The CDR3 DNA follows: TGTGCCACCAAGCGGGGGGCCTCGAACACTGAAGCTTTCTTT. Translated: CATKRGASNTEAFF.

In regard to this clone: The junction differs from germline at one of its ends, possibly a read error. The chain combines TRBV5-4 with TRBJ2-7, with 10 bases aligning to TRBD2. This CDR3 comprises 13 residues. The germline CDR1 and CDR2 sequences are SGHNT and YYREEE (reference sequence). CDR3 nucleotides: TGTGCCAGCAGCTTGGAACTAGCGGGGCCCCTGCTCTTC. Its protein is CASSLELAGPLLF.

This chain links TRBV21-1 with TRBJ2-7; TRBD2, the D gene given by the table, was not confirmed from the DNA. TRBV21-1 represents a pseudogene. The length of the CDR3 is 17 residues. CDR3 sequence reads: CASSKGDSAELSYEQYF. The CDR3 nucleotides are TGTGCCAGCAGCAAAGGGGATTCAGCGGAGCTCTCCTACGAGCAGTACTTC.

This chain connects TRBV6-6 to TRBJ2-3; 14 positions agree with TRBD2. Germline V gives CDR1 MNHNY, CDR2 SVGAGI (reference sequence). J gave up 11 bases and V 4 bases, and 8 bases lay outside the gene matches. CDR3 length: 15 residues. CDR3 DNA: TGTGCCAGCAGTTCGCCGGGACTAGCGGGAGTCGGGCAGTATTTT. Protein sequence: CASSSPGLAGVGQYF.

The V call is TRBV6-6, the J call TRBJ2-7; weak D call: TRBD2 (7 bases). CDR1 and CDR2 from the germline V gene are MNHNY and SVGAGI (reference sequence). Trimming removed 3 bases at V and 0 bases at J, with 12 bases between. The CDR3 consists of 15 residues. The CDR3 DNA sequence: TGTGCCAGCAGTTATGGGGGGGCCCTCTCCTACGAGCAGTACTTC. Translating it yields CASSYGGALSYEQYF.

This clone was seen once. J is TRBJ2-1 and V is TRBV4-1, with 14 positions matching TRBD2. CDR1 is MGHRA and CDR2 is YSYEKL in the germline V gene. There are 16 residues in the CDR3. V shed 3 bases and J 8 bases; nucleotides not matched to a gene: 6. CDR3 nucleotide sequence: TGCGCCAGCAGCCACCCGGGACTAGCGGGAGTGTATGAGCAGTTCTTC. Its translation is CASSHPGLAGVYEQFF.

This clone was observed a few times. This chain connects TRBV2 to TRBJ2-1; the match to TRBD1 covers 12 bases. Trimming removed 6 bases from V and 6 bases from J; junction bases left unmatched: 6. Germline V gene sequence: CDR1 SNHLY, CDR2 FYNNEI. The CDR3 totals 15 residues. The CDR3 is CASRKGQGASNEQFF. DNA for the CDR3: TGTGCCAGCAGGAAGGGACAGGGGGCGTCCAATGAGCAGTTCTTC.

The chain links TRBV28 to TRBJ2-3, with D hard to call. This CDR3 has 11 amino acids. Deletions cut 6 bases from V and 2 bases from J, with 3 bases between. The germline CDR1 and CDR2 sequences are MDHEN and SYDVKM. CDR3 residues: CASSSTDTQYF. The CDR3 nucleotides read TGTGCCAGCAGCTCCACAGATACGCAGTATTTT.

The chain has TRBV4-3 and TRBJ1-1, with TRBD1 as a possible D gene (5 bases). V was trimmed by 4 bases and J by 1 base, leaving 7 bases between them. Germline V gives CDR1 LGHNA, CDR2 YSLEER. The CDR3 consists of 13 residues. The CDR3, as DNA: TGCGCCAGCAGCCCGGGGGGGAACACTGAAGCTTTCTTT. It codes for CASSPGGNTEAFF.

In nucleotides, the CDR3 is TGTGCCACCAGCAGGGACACGAGCACAGATACGCAGTATTTT. Protein product: CATSRDTSTDTQYF. The chain recombines TRBV15 with TRBJ2-3; maybe TRBD1 (5 bases). Looked up from germline, CDR1 is LNHNV and CDR2 is YYDKDF (reference sequence). CDR3 length: 14 amino acids. V lost 3 bases and J 0 bases, leaving 7 bases between the germline ends.

The CDR3 nucleotides read TGTGCCAGCATACGGGACAGGATTTACGAGCAGTACTTC. It codes for CASIRDRIYEQYF. This sequence joins TRBV6-1 and TRBJ2-7; TRBD1 aligns across 8 bases. The V gene's germline CDR1 is MNHNS and CDR2 SASEGT. The CDR3 covers 13 residues. Trimming took 7 bases from V and 4 from J; bases not matched to a gene: 6.

The genes are TRBV23-1 and TRBJ1-2; D perhaps matches TRBD1 (6 bases). TRBV23-1 is identified as an open reading frame with a role that is uncertain. The V gene lost 6 bases and the J gene lost 3 bases, with 20 bases spanning the gap. The CDR3 totals 16 residues. The CDR3 DNA reads as TGCGCCAGCAGCCCACCTACCAGGGGCTGGCACTATGGCTACACCTTC. It is translated as CASSPPTRGWHYGYTF.

This clone was observed once. The rearrangement joins TRBV27 to TRBJ2-1, with D tentatively TRBD1 (6 bases). The germline gives CDR1 MNHEY, CDR2 SMNVEV (reference sequence). Trimming took 2 bases from V and 8 from J, leaving 19 bases between them. This CDR3 comprises 16 residues. The CDR3 DNA sequence: TGTGCCAGCAGTTTAGAACAGGGCTTTTCCTTCTATGAGCAGTTCTTC. Translating it yields CASSLEQGFSFYEQFF.

This clone turned up a few times. The chain is built from TRBV6-5 and TRBJ2-7, with a weak D call TRBD2 (5 bases). The CDR3 is 16 amino acids. Germline V CDR1 and CDR2: MNHEY, SVGAGI. V was clipped by 2 bases and J by 4 bases, with 18 bases between them. CDR3 DNA: TGTGCCAGCAGTTACGAAGTACCCGGACTTCTATACGAGCAGTACTTC. It encodes CASSYEVPGLLYEQYF.

V usage is TRBV6-1 and J usage is TRBJ2-3; no clear D. The V gene's germline CDR1 is MNHNS and CDR2 SASEGT. V was clipped by 10 bases and J by 2 bases, with 13 bases between them. CDR3 length: 13 residues. The CDR3 DNA follows: TGTGCCACCGTACTGATCAACACAGATACGCAGTATTTT. Its translation is CATVLINTDTQYF.

The chain couples TRBV5-1 to TRBJ1-5; a weak D match, TRBD1 (5 bases). The V gene lost 4 bases and the J gene lost 4 bases, with 15 bases spanning the gap. The CDR3 spans 15 residues. Looked up from germline, CDR1 is SGHRS and CDR2 is YFSETQ. The CDR3 reads CASSPLPGVNQPQHF. As DNA, the CDR3 is TGCGCCAGCAGCCCGCTTCCGGGGGTGAATCAGCCCCAGCATTTT.

The sample holds one count of this clone. The chain couples TRBV6-5 to TRBJ1-1; no clear D gene. The CDR3 consists of 15 residues. Germline values: CDR1 MNHEY, CDR2 SVGAGI. V was cut by 4 bases and J by 2 bases, with 14 bases left in between. Here the CDR3 reads CASSSSWHPNTEAFF. The CDR3 DNA reads TGTGCCAGCAGTTCCTCTTGGCACCCCAACACTGAAGCTTTCTTT.

The chain is built from TRBV5-1 and TRBJ2-2; D perhaps matches TRBD2 (6 bases). From germline, CDR1 is SGHRS and CDR2 YFSETQ. The ends were cut back, 1 base at V and 8 bases at J, with 12 bases in the middle. This CDR3 has 14 residues. CDR3: CASSLLLREGELFF. CDR3 DNA: TGCGCCAGCAGCTTGTTACTTCGGGAGGGGGAGCTGTTTTTT.

The chain has TRBV7-2 and TRBJ1-2; a possible D gene is TRBD1 (6 bases). V lost 3 bases and J lost 3, with 14 bases in between. Germline lookup yields CDR1 SGHTA and CDR2 FQGNSA. The length of the CDR3 is 15 residues. As DNA, the CDR3 is TGTGCCAGCAGCTTCACCTCGACAGGCGACTATGGCTACACCTTC. This encodes CASSFTSTGDYGYTF.

This clone has a single count. The chain recombines TRBV13 with TRBJ2-1; 8 bases are a match to TRBD2. Per the germline V gene, CDR1 is PRHDT and CDR2 is FYEKMQ (reference sequence). The ends lost 1 base at V and 7 bases at J; junction bases unmatched: 6. The CDR3 totals 15 residues. The CDR3 region has the DNA TGTGCCAGCAGCTTAGTTCGGGGGGGCTTGAATGAGCAGTTCTTC. Translating gives CASSLVRGGLNEQFF.